The 25 T cell receptor beta chains reported below all come from one sample, sequenced in a study of cytomegalovirus exposure and HLA in healthy donors (TCRdb year 2017). The library was produced with the immunoSEQ multiplex PCR assay. TCRdb took over this immuneACCESS table, retaining in-frame rearrangements with V and J assigned. Such tables are incomplete; in checked studies, under half of the missing clones stem from an unresolved V gene, and the remainder is unexplained. Present in this sample are some 170,000 clones, approximately 90% of which were seen just once. In total, the top ten clones hold about 1.5% of the sample. The sample was PBMCs. All receptors derive from a woman in her twenties or thirties in good health and CMV-seronegative.

The V gene is TRBV5-1, the J gene TRBJ2-5, with D maybe TRBD2 (6 bases). The germline V and J ends were trimmed by 3 bases and 0 bases, with 12 bases remaining between them. This CDR3 region has 15 residues. Germline V gene sequence: CDR1 SGHRS, CDR2 YFSETQ. This CDR3 is CASSSGGRYQETQYF. In DNA, the CDR3 is TGCGCCAGCAGCTCCGGAGGGCGATACCAAGAGACCCAGTACTTC.

The V and J genes are TRBV4-1 and TRBJ2-5, with unresolved D. V lost 2 bases, J lost 2 bases, and 18 bases lay in between. CDR1 is MGHRA and CDR2 is YSYEKL in the germline V gene. The CDR3 has 17 residues. The CDR3, as DNA: TGCGCCAGCAGCCAAATTTTGGGTCTGGCAGGACAAGAGACCCAGTACTTC. Translated: CASSQILGLAGQETQYF.

The chain recombines TRBV5-1 with TRBJ1-4; TRBD1 agrees at 8 bases. J was trimmed by 8 bases and V by 4 bases; bases with no gene match: 7. The CDR3 sequence is 14 residues long. Germline CDR1 is SGHRS and CDR2 is YFSETQ. In DNA form, the CDR3 reads TGCGCCAGCAGCGTAGGGACAGGAGGAGAAAAACTGTTTTTT. This translates into CASSVGTGGEKLFF. Complete variable domain (other parts from reference TRBV5-1 and TRBJ1-4): KAGVTQTPRYLIKTRGQQVTLSCSPISGHRSVSWYQQTPGQGLQFLFEYFSETQRNKGNFPGRFSGRQFSNSRSEMNVSTLELGDSALYLCASSVGTGGEKLFFGSGTQLSVL.

J is TRBJ2-5 and V is TRBV10-2, with a possible D match to TRBD2 (6 bases). The CDR3 runs 16 residues. CDR1 WSHSY and CDR2 SAAADI come from the germline V gene. The ends were cut back, 1 base at V and 1 base at J, with 13 bases in the middle. The CDR3 reads CASSEYGWRGQETQYF. The CDR3 DNA reads as TGCGCCAGCAGTGAGTACGGATGGAGGGGCCAAGAGACCCAGTACTTC.

The chain recombines TRBV19 with TRBJ1-4; 8 bases are shared with TRBD1. With 6 bases clipped from V and 7 bases from J, the junction kept 10 bases outside the gene matches. The CDR3 length is 15 residues. Germline V lookup: CDR1 LNHDA, CDR2 SQIVND (reference sequence). In nucleotides, the CDR3 is TGTGCCAGTAGACTTCAAGACAGGGGTGTTGAAAAACTGTTTTTT. Translated: CASRLQDRGVEKLFF. The full variable domain, with the rest looked up from reference TRBV19 and TRBJ1-4, is DGGITQSPKYLFRKEGQNVTLSCEQNLNHDAMYWYRQDPGQGLRLIYYSQIVNDFQKGDIAEGYSVSREKKESFPLTVTSAQKNPTAFYLCASRLQDRGVEKLFFGSGTQLSVL.

This chain links TRBV27 with TRBJ2-1; TRBD1 matches at 9 bases. J gave up 7 bases and V 2 bases, and 9 bases lay outside the gene matches. Per the germline V gene, CDR1 is MNHEY and CDR2 is SMNVEV (reference sequence). The CDR3 totals 16 residues. CDR3 protein: CASSLSVGQGVNEQFF. As DNA, the CDR3 is TGTGCCAGCAGTTTAAGCGTGGGACAGGGCGTGAATGAGCAGTTCTTC.

The V and J genes are TRBV5-4 and TRBJ1-1; no reliable D call. The V gene's germline CDR1 is SGHNT and CDR2 YYREEE (reference sequence). V shed 2 bases and J shed 0 bases, with 5 bases lying between them. The CDR3 consists of 13 residues. The CDR3 sequence is CASSLEVNTEAFF. CDR3 DNA: TGTGCCAGCAGCTTAGAGGTGAACACTGAAGCTTTCTTT.

V usage is TRBV30 and J usage is TRBJ2-1; TRBD2 is a possible D gene (5 bases). Trimming took off 2 bases at V and 13 bases at J, with 21 bases between the two ends. Germline-derived CDR1 and CDR2 are GTSNPN and SVGIG (reference sequence). This CDR3 comprises 14 residues. In nucleotides, the CDR3 is TGTGCCTGGAGTTTTGGTCTGGACTTTACTCGACAGTTCTTC. This codes for CAWSFGLDFTRQFF.

The chain is built from TRBV2 and TRBJ1-2, with TRBD1 matching 9 bases. Germline CDR1 reads SNHLY; CDR2 reads FYNNEI. The CDR3 totals 14 residues. V gave up 7 bases and J gave up 2 bases; unmatched junction bases: 5. The CDR3 loop is CASNPGTGNYGYTF. The CDR3 nucleotides are TGTGCCAGCAATCCCGGGACAGGGAACTATGGCTACACCTTC.

This rearrangement joins TRBV19 to TRBJ2-1; D is unresolved. V was cut by 5 bases and J by 9 bases, with 11 bases left in between. CDR1 and CDR2 (germline): LNHDA, SQIVND (reference sequence). The CDR3 runs 12 residues. The CDR3 reads CASSGEVREQFF. CDR3 nucleotide sequence: TGTGCCAGTAGTGGAGAAGTGCGTGAGCAGTTCTTC. Filled out from reference TRBV19 and TRBJ2-1, the complete variable domain reads DGGITQSPKYLFRKEGQNVTLSCEQNLNHDAMYWYRQDPGQGLRLIYYSQIVNDFQKGDIAEGYSVSREKKESFPLTVTSAQKNPTAFYLCASSGEVREQFFGPGTRLTVL.

This chain connects TRBV6-4 to TRBJ2-1; D is unresolved. This CDR3 spans 14 amino acids. Between the trimmed V and J ends, which lost 1 base and 1 base, there was a span of 5 bases. Germline CDR1 MRHNA, CDR2 SNTAGT. The CDR3, as DNA: TGTGCCAGCAGTGACTACGGGTCCTACAATGAGCAGTTCTTC. Translation gives CASSDYGSYNEQFF.

The rearrangement joins TRBV27 to TRBJ1-1; D gene ambiguous. This CDR3 is 17 amino acids long. The germline V gene encodes CDR1 MNHEY and CDR2 SMNVEV (reference sequence). Between the trimmed V and J ends, which lost 3 bases and 1 base, there was a span of 18 bases. This CDR3 is CASSFLWGGHPNTEAFF. CDR3 sequence (DNA): TGTGCCAGCAGTTTTTTGTGGGGAGGGCATCCGAACACTGAAGCTTTCTTT.

V gene TRBV5-4 combines with J gene TRBJ2-1, with D possibly TRBD2 on 5 matching bases. The ends were cut back, 4 bases at V and 4 bases at J, with 9 bases in the middle. Per the germline V gene, CDR1 is SGHNT and CDR2 is YYREEE (reference sequence). The CDR3 contains 13 residues. CDR3 amino acids: CASSARTYNEQFF. CDR3 DNA: TGTGCCAGCAGCGCCAGGACTTACAATGAGCAGTTCTTC.

The genes are TRBV6-5 and TRBJ2-1; the D gene is possibly TRBD1 (5 bases). CDR1 and CDR2 from the germline V gene are MNHEY and SVGAGI. This CDR3 has 15 residues. V lost 6 bases to trimming and J lost 0 bases, with 12 bases between them. The CDR3, as DNA: TGTGCCAGCAGCCGTCGACAGAGCTCCTACAATGAGCAGTTCTTC. Its translation is CASSRRQSSYNEQFF.

This chain uses TRBV19 with TRBJ1-3; D gene uncertain. The CDR3 is 15 residues long. Germline V lookup: CDR1 LNHDA, CDR2 SQIVND (reference sequence). Trimming pared 2 bases from V and 2 bases from J, leaving 10 bases between. In DNA, the CDR3 is TGTGCCAGTAGTATACGGGTCTCTACTGGAAACACCATATATTTT. Translated, it gives CASSIRVSTGNTIYF.

This chain connects TRBV2 to TRBJ2-1; 13 nucleotides align to TRBD2. Trimming removed 5 bases from V and 7 bases from J; junction bases left unmatched: 8. Germline V lookup: CDR1 SNHLY, CDR2 FYNNEI. The CDR3 extends over 16 amino acids. CDR3 sequence: CASSNAGLAGWNEQFF. The CDR3 DNA follows: TGTGCCAGCAGTAACGCGGGACTAGCGGGGTGGAATGAGCAGTTCTTC.

J is TRBJ2-2 and V is TRBV19, with 11 nucleotides matching TRBD2. CDR3 size: 15 residues. Germline CDR1 and CDR2: LNHDA and SQIVND (reference sequence). V dropped 8 bases and J dropped 3; count of bases not matched to a gene: 5. The CDR3 nucleotides read TGTGCCAGTGAGACTAGCGGGGCCTACACCGGGGAGCTGTTTTTT. Protein: CASETSGAYTGELFF.

The chain uses TRBV7-6 and TRBJ1-2, with unresolved D. The CDR3 totals 16 residues. The V end lost 5 bases, the J end lost 4 bases, and 20 bases lay between the germline ends. Germline assignment: CDR1 SGHVS and CDR2 FNYEAQ. The DNA of the CDR3 is TGTGCCAGCAGCCCTATGTCGGGGTCTCGGTCCTATGGCTACACCTTC. Translation gives CASSPMSGSRSYGYTF.

The V gene is TRBV7-8, the J gene TRBJ2-2; unclear D gene. Germline V lookup: CDR1 SGHVS, CDR2 FQNEAQ. The germline V and J ends were trimmed by 2 bases and 2 bases, with 9 bases remaining between them. The length of the CDR3 is 15 residues. The DNA for the CDR3 is TGTGCCAGCAGCTTACTCCCCGGTAACACCGGGGAGCTGTTTTTT. It translates to CASSLLPGNTGELFF.

The V call is TRBV11-2, the J call TRBJ1-2; 7 bases agree with TRBD1. This CDR3 contains 16 residues. Germline lookup yields CDR1 SGHAT and CDR2 FQNNGV. V lost 4 bases to trimming and J lost 1 base; unmatched junction nucleotides: 9. The CDR3 protein is CASSSSRDRYNYGYTF. CDR3 nucleotide sequence: TGTGCCAGCAGCTCAAGCCGGGACAGATATAACTATGGCTACACCTTC.

The V and J genes are TRBV27 and TRBJ1-5, with D perhaps matching TRBD1 (5 bases). The CDR3 length is 15 residues. CDR1 is MNHEY, CDR2 SMNVEV, per germline (reference sequence). Trimming removed 2 bases from V and 4 bases from J, with 12 bases in between. CDR3 residues: CASSLQGNPNQPQHF. The CDR3 DNA follows: TGTGCCAGCAGTTTACAGGGAAACCCTAATCAGCCCCAGCATTTT.

In DNA form, the CDR3 reads TGTGCCATCGCGGACAGTACCGACGAGCAGTACTTC. Translating it yields CAIADSTDEQYF. The genes are TRBV10-3 and TRBJ2-7; TRBD1 is a possible D gene (6 bases). The ends were cut back, 8 bases at V and 5 bases at J, with 13 bases in the middle. CDR3 size: 12 residues. Germline V gives CDR1 ENHRY, CDR2 SYGVKD.

The V gene is TRBV2, the J gene TRBJ2-3; the match to TRBD2 covers 9 bases. The J segment lost 0 bases and the V segment lost 5 bases, leaving 9 bases of the junction unmatched. Germline lookup yields CDR1 SNHLY and CDR2 FYNNEI. The CDR3 covers 17 residues. The CDR3 bases are TGTGCCAGCAGTCCCCCCGGGACTAGCAGAAGCACAGATACGCAGTATTTT. Translation: CASSPPGTSRSTDTQYF.

The J gene is TRBJ2-1, the V gene TRBV12-5, with a tentative D call TRBD2 (6 bases). Trimming left V 0 bases short and J 8 bases short, with 17 bases between. This CDR3 is built from 16 residues. The germline V gene has CDR1 LGHNT and CDR2 FRNRAP. The CDR3 DNA is TGTGCTAGTGGTTTGGTACTGGCAGGGAGGATCGATGAGCAGTTCTTC. It is translated as CASGLVLAGRIDEQFF.

The chain couples TRBV27 to TRBJ2-3; TRBD2 matches 8 bases. The trim removed 7 bases at V and 2 bases at J, leaving 8 bases unmatched. Germline V gene data show CDR1 as MNHEY and CDR2 as SMNVEV (reference sequence). The CDR3 is 15 amino acids. This CDR3 reads CASTSSGGLTDTQYF. The CDR3 DNA reads as TGTGCCAGCACGAGCAGCGGGGGCCTCACAGATACGCAGTATTTT.